Presented here are 31 T cell receptor beta chains from one specimen sequenced in a study of vaccination and CD4 T cells after COVID-19 (dated by TCRdb to between 2021 and 2023). Library method: PCR. Instrument used: Illumina iSeq 100. At the Johns Hopkins FTIC core, DNA from the cultured CD4+ T cells underwent TCR sequencing with the Oncomine TCR Beta short-read assay. TCRdb ran its own pipeline on the public reads, namely fastp trimming at Q25 and MiXCR clone calling, and kept in-frame beta chains. Here each entry gathers all rows of one CDR3 protein and keeps the most common genes and DNA. This sample comprises about 20,000 distinct CDR3 sequences, about 50% of them detected only once. Approximately 15% of the sample is held by the ten biggest clonotypes. These TCRs are of unknown antigen specificity. The sample's treatment or condition label is to be understood as: approximately 9-day PBMC culture with coronavirus spike peptide pools or control peptides (ViraFEST assay).

Sequenced material: CD4+ T cells from blood, cultured in vitro, taken before SARS-CoV-2 vaccination. The source of these receptors is a human donor who had recovered from COVID-19.

The chain uses TRBV7-3 and TRBJ2-2; maybe TRBD2 (6 bases). CDR3 length equals 13 residues. V dropped 2 bases and J dropped 7 bases, with 8 bases sitting between them. CDR1 is SGHTA and CDR2 is FQGTGA in the germline V gene. The CDR3 protein is CASSLSGGGELFF. The DNA of the CDR3 is TGTGCCAGCAGCTTATCCGGGGGCGGGGAGCTGTTTTTT. Together with reference TRBV7-3 and TRBJ2-2, the CDR3 gives the full variable domain: GAGVSQTPSNKVTEKGKYVELRCDPISGHTALYWYRQSLGQGPEFLIYFQGTGAADDSGLPNDRFFAVRPEGSVSTLKIQRTERGDSAVYLCASSLSGGGELFFGEGSRLTVL.

There are a few counts of this clonotype. The chain joins TRBV6-1 to TRBJ1-2; possibly TRBD1 for D (5 bases). Per germline, CDR1 MNHNS and CDR2 SASEGT. V was shortened by 4 bases and J by 0 bases, with 12 bases between the two germline ends. This CDR3 spans 15 amino acids. The CDR3 coding sequence is TGTGCCAGCAGTGTAAACGAGGGACCTAACTATGGCTACACCTTC. Residues: CASSVNEGPNYGYTF.

This rearrangement joins TRBV20-1 to TRBJ1-1, with TRBD1 identical over 8 bases. Germline CDR1 and CDR2: DFQATT and SNEGSKA (reference sequence). The CDR3 is made up of 17 amino acids. The trim removed 4 bases at V and 3 bases at J, leaving 16 bases unmatched. The CDR3 region is CSAMRTGQGSVYTEAFF. The CDR3 nucleotides read TGCAGTGCTATGCGGACAGGGCAAGGATCGGTGTACACTGAAGCTTTCTTT.

This clonotype was observed a few times. The chain combines TRBV20-1 with TRBJ1-3; TRBD1 might be the D (6 bases). The CDR3 consists of 14 residues. Germline values: CDR1 DFQATT, CDR2 SNEGSKA (reference sequence). Trimming cost V 5 bases and J 8 bases, with 19 bases left between them. CDR3 sequence (DNA): TGCAGTGCTCCGCCCCCCGGGACAACTGACACCATATATTTT. Its translation is CSAPPPGTTDTIYF.

The V and J genes are TRBV6-2 or TRBV6-3 and TRBJ2-6; D not resolved. The V gene's germline CDR1 is MNHEY and CDR2 SVGEGT. CDR3 size: 17 residues. The ends were cut back, 5 bases at V and 0 bases at J, with 14 bases in the middle. The CDR3 bases are TGTGCCAGCAGTCGCAACAACCTCCGCTCTGGGGCCAACGTCCTGACTTTC. It is translated as CASSRNNLRSGANVLTF.

This chain connects TRBV20-1 to TRBJ1-1; D ambiguous. Germline CDR1 DFQATT, CDR2 SNEGSKA (reference sequence). V lost 6 bases and J lost 1, with 6 bases in between. This CDR3 is 11 amino acids long. The CDR3 protein is CSAPGNTEAFF. The CDR3 bases are TGCAGTGCCCCCGGGAACACTGAAGCTTTCTTT.

This clonotype was counted between two and nine times. The chain recombines TRBV27 with TRBJ1-1; the D is unclear. Germline assignment: CDR1 MNHEY and CDR2 SMNVEV (reference sequence). The CDR3 covers 14 residues. The V end was cut by 2 bases, the J end by 1 base, with 8 bases between. Here the CDR3 reads CASSLEVSNTEAFF. CDR3 nucleotides: TGTGCCAGCAGTTTAGAGGTTTCGAACACTGAAGCTTTCTTT.

V gene TRBV19 combines with J gene TRBJ2-5, with D perhaps TRBD1 or TRBD2 (5 bases each). In germline, CDR1 is LNHDA, CDR2 SQIVND (reference sequence). Trimming removed 5 bases from V and 7 bases from J, with 17 bases in between. This CDR3 is 14 amino acids long. The CDR3 is CASSFPGRPRTQYF. As DNA, the CDR3 is TGTGCCAGTAGTTTCCCGGGACGGCCTCGGACCCAGTACTTC.

The chain couples TRBV15 to TRBJ2-3; D uncertain. The CDR3 runs 15 residues. Deletions cut 0 bases from V and 6 bases from J, with 13 bases between. Germline assignment: CDR1 LNHNV and CDR2 YYDKDF (reference sequence). This CDR3 is CATSREGQTGDTQYF. In nucleotides, the CDR3 is TGTGCCACCAGCAGAGAAGGTCAAACCGGGGATACGCAGTATTTT. Full variable domain (missing parts from reference TRBV15 and TRBJ2-3): DAMVIQNPRYQVTQFGKPVTLSCSQTLNHNVMYWYQQKSSQAPKLLFHYYDKDFNNEADTPDNFQSRRPNTSFCFLDIRSPGLGDTAMYLCATSREGQTGDTQYFGPGTRLTVL.

This chain joins TRBV6-1 and TRBJ1-1; D is unclear. Germline CDR1 is MNHNS and CDR2 is SASEGT. Trimming stripped 8 bases from V and 1 base from J, with 11 bases between. The CDR3 runs 13 residues. In DNA form, the CDR3 reads TGTGCCAGCTCCGTTCCGGGGAACACTGAAGCTTTCTTT. Amino acids: CASSVPGNTEAFF.

The chain combines TRBV6-2 or TRBV6-3 with TRBJ2-2; TRBD2 is a possible D gene (6 bases). The V gene lost 4 bases and the J gene lost 6 bases, with 9 bases spanning the gap. Germline CDR1 reads MNHEY; CDR2 reads SVGEGT. CDR3 length: 13 amino acids. CDR3 nucleotides: TGTGCCAGCAGTTTGGAGGGTGCCGGGGAGCTGTTTTTT. The encoded protein is CASSLEGAGELFF.

The rearrangement joins TRBV28 to TRBJ1-1; D call uncertain. Germline loops: CDR1 MDHEN, CDR2 SYDVKM. The CDR3 has 13 residues. Trimming pared 6 bases from V and 1 base from J, leaving 9 bases between. CDR3 nucleotides: TGTGCCAGCAGGACCTCAGGGAACACTGAAGCTTTCTTT. Its translation: CASRTSGNTEAFF.

Only one count was recorded for this clonotype. The V and J genes are TRBV20-1 and TRBJ2-7, with 10 bases identical to TRBD2. Germline V gene lookup returns CDR1 DFQATT and CDR2 SNEGSKA (reference sequence). This CDR3 contains 16 residues. V gave up 6 bases and J gave up 0 bases; unmatched junction bases: 11. The CDR3 nucleotides read TGCAGTGCACCGACCCCAGTAGCGGGAGGCTCCTACGAGCAGTACTTC. It specifies CSAPTPVAGGSYEQYF.

The chain is built from TRBV27 and TRBJ2-1, with D unclear. This CDR3 contains 15 residues. The germline V and J ends were trimmed by 2 bases and 2 bases, with 10 bases remaining between them. Germline V gives CDR1 MNHEY, CDR2 SMNVEV (reference sequence). The CDR3 is CASSLRDGAYNEQFF. For the CDR3, the DNA is TGTGCCAGCAGTTTACGCGACGGAGCCTACAATGAGCAGTTCTTC.

The rearrangement links TRBV24-1 to TRBJ2-7; possibly TRBD1 or TRBD2 for D (5 bases each). Trimming shortened V by 5 bases and J by 0 bases, and 10 bases separated the two germline ends. This CDR3 is 14 amino acids long. CDR1 KGHDR and CDR2 SFDVKD come from the germline V gene. The DNA of the CDR3 is TGTGCCACCAGTGTTGGGACGGACTCCTACGAGCAGTACTTC. Translation: CATSVGTDSYEQYF.

This sequence joins TRBV27 and TRBJ1-1; D is ambiguous. This CDR3 has 17 residues. Germline CDR1 MNHEY, CDR2 SMNVEV (reference sequence). V lost 5 bases, J lost 5 bases, and 24 bases lay in between. The CDR3 reads CASSPPPWRARGTEAFF. The CDR3 DNA follows: TGTGCCAGCAGTCCCCCCCCCTGGAGGGCGCGAGGAACTGAAGCTTTCTTT.

This rearrangement joins TRBV7-9 to TRBJ2-1, with no clear D. Germline lookup yields CDR1 SEHNR and CDR2 FQNEAQ (reference sequence). V gave up 2 bases and J gave up 5 bases, with 16 bases separating them. The CDR3 is 16 residues long. The chain's CDR3 is CASSLWLQSANNEQFF. DNA of the CDR3: TGTGCCAGCAGCTTATGGTTACAGAGTGCGAACAATGAGCAGTTCTTC. Full variable domain (missing parts from reference TRBV7-9 and TRBJ2-1): DTGVSQNPRHKITKRGQNVTFRCDPISEHNRLYWYRQTLGQGPEFLTYFQNEAQLEKSRLLSDRFSAERPKGSFSTLEIQRTEQGDSAMYLCASSLWLQSANNEQFFGPGTRLTVL.

The chain uses TRBV12-3 or TRBV12-4 and TRBJ1-1; maybe TRBD1 (6 bases). V was trimmed by 3 bases and J by 4 bases, leaving 9 bases between them. The CDR3 is 13 amino acids. The CDR3: CASSLSGATEAFF. CDR3 bases: TGTGCCAGCAGTTTGTCAGGGGCCACTGAAGCTTTCTTT.

This clonotype was recorded a few times. The gene calls are TRBV20-1 and TRBJ2-3; 7 bases align to TRBD2. CDR3 length: 15 amino acids. Germline CDR1 is DFQATT and CDR2 is SNEGSKA (reference sequence). J lost 4 bases, V lost 7 bases, and 14 bases had no gene match. Written as DNA, the CDR3 is TGCAGTGGAAGGGAGGGCCCAGGTAATGCAGATACGCAGTATTTT. Translating it yields CSGREGPGNADTQYF.

The J gene is TRBJ2-3, the V gene TRBV6-4; TRBD1 matches at 8 bases. The V gene end was trimmed by 5 bases and the J gene end by 6 bases; junction bases not matched to a gene: 10. CDR1 and CDR2 from the germline V gene are MRHNA and SNTAGT. The CDR3 totals 15 residues. CDR3 DNA sequence: TGTGCCAGCAGTCCCGGACAGGGCCCCCTCGATACGCAGTATTTT. This encodes CASSPGQGPLDTQYF.

The chain couples TRBV20-1 to TRBJ1-1; TRBD1 is a possible D gene (6 bases). Germline V lookup: CDR1 DFQATT, CDR2 SNEGSKA (reference sequence). The CDR3 extends over 15 amino acids. V dropped 2 bases and J dropped 1 base, with 14 bases sitting between them. CDR3 DNA sequence: TGCAGTGCTAGACCTGGCAGGGGCGGGAACACTGAAGCTTTCTTT. Its protein product is CSARPGRGGNTEAFF.

The chain uses TRBV6-5 and TRBJ2-7; D remains ambiguous. This CDR3 has 16 amino acids. Germline CDR1 MNHEY, CDR2 SVGAGI. V was pared by 0 bases and J by 0 bases, with 12 bases between. This CDR3 reads CASSYSRRASSYEQYF. The DNA for the CDR3 is TGTGCCAGCAGTTACTCGAGAAGGGCAAGCTCCTACGAGCAGTACTTC.

The chain uses TRBV6-1 and TRBJ2-7, with 13 bases lining up with TRBD2. Trimming removed 6 bases from V and 2 bases from J; junction bases left unmatched: 7. The CDR3 consists of 16 residues. Germline V gene sequence: CDR1 MNHNS, CDR2 SASEGT. The CDR3 here is CASSDIGLAGAYEQYF. CDR3 bases: TGTGCCAGCAGCGACATCGGACTAGCGGGAGCCTACGAGCAGTACTTC.

By its share, this clonotype is medium-sized. This chain connects TRBV27 to TRBJ2-1; TRBD2 might be the D (6 bases). There are 16 residues in the CDR3. Deletions cut 5 bases from V and 5 bases from J, with 19 bases between. Germline V gene lookup returns CDR1 MNHEY and CDR2 SMNVEV (reference sequence). Here the CDR3 DNA reads TGTGCCAGCAGTAGTCTTCCGGGGGAGTTTGACAATGAGCAGTTCTTC. Protein product: CASSSLPGEFDNEQFF.

With respect to this clonotype: Since no conserved phenylalanine or tryptophan closes the CDR3, a read error is the likely cause. The chain uses TRBV6-2 or TRBV6-3 and TRBJ1-2, with 10 bases identical to TRBD1. Germline CDR1 is MNHEY and CDR2 is SVGEGT. This CDR3 is built from 15 residues. Germline trimming cut 2 bases from V and 8 bases from J; bases unmatched to any gene: 8. The CDR3, as DNA: TGTGCCAGCAGTTACCGGGGACAGGGGAGCGGAGGCTACACCCTC. Protein product: CASSYRGQGSGGYTL.

V gene TRBV7-3 combines with J gene TRBJ2-2, with TRBD2 matching over 10 bases. Germline CDR1 SGHTA, CDR2 FQGTGA. This CDR3 spans 19 amino acids. V shed 5 bases, J shed 2 bases, and the junction held 14 bases outside the gene matches. CDR3 amino acids: CASSPTDFGLAVNTGELFF. The CDR3 coding sequence is TGTGCCAGCAGCCCCACCGACTTCGGACTAGCGGTCAACACCGGGGAGCTGTTTTTT.

A few counts support this clonotype. The chain is built from TRBV11-2 and TRBJ1-3; D may be TRBD1 (5 bases). The germline gives CDR1 SGHAT, CDR2 FQNNGV. CDR3 length equals 14 residues. V was pared by 8 bases and J by 0 bases, with 11 bases between. CDR3 residues: CASRVGGSGNTIYF. CDR3 bases: TGTGCCAGCCGAGTGGGGGGCTCTGGAAACACCATATATTTT.

V is TRBV24-1 and J is TRBJ2-2, with D possibly matching TRBD2 (7 bases). This CDR3 is built from 16 residues. Germline V gene data show CDR1 as KGHDR and CDR2 as SFDVKD. Trimming cost V 0 bases and J 4 bases, with 11 bases left between them. In nucleotides, the CDR3 is TGTGCCACCAGTGATTTGACAGGGAGGGGCACCGGGGAGCTGTTTTTT. Protein product: CATSDLTGRGTGELFF.

The V and J genes are TRBV20-1 and TRBJ2-3; D is ambiguous. Germline lookup yields CDR1 DFQATT and CDR2 SNEGSKA (reference sequence). Trimming took 4 bases from V and 2 from J, leaving 10 bases between them. CDR3 size: 13 residues. CDR3 region: CSAMFAPTDTQYF. CDR3 nucleotide sequence: TGCAGTGCTATGTTCGCCCCCACAGATACGCAGTATTTT.

The chain uses TRBV9 and TRBJ2-5, with 10 bases fitting TRBD2. The CDR3 extends over 16 amino acids. Germline V lookup: CDR1 SGDLS, CDR2 YYNGEE. Unmatched junction bases numbered 3, after V lost 0 bases and J lost 1 base. CDR3 in amino acids: CASSVAASGGQETQYF. The CDR3 DNA is TGTGCCAGCAGCGTAGCGGCTAGCGGGGGCCAAGAGACCCAGTACTTC.

This clonotype was detected only a few times. The chain carries TRBV11-1 and TRBJ2-6, with TRBD1 identical over 8 bases. The CDR3 is 17 amino acids. Germline V gives CDR1 SGHAT, CDR2 FQDESV (reference sequence). With 6 bases clipped from V and 1 base from J, the junction kept 8 bases outside the gene matches. The CDR3 DNA is TGTGCCAGCAGTCCGACGACAGGGGAGTCTGGGGCCAACGTCCTGACTTTC. This translates into CASSPTTGESGANVLTF.